These 30 T cell receptor beta chains were sequenced from one sample in a study of blood T cell repertoires in COVID-19. Some clones are missing from TCRdb's copy, which holds only in-frame ones; the method was immunoSEQ multiplex PCR. The sample lists about 200,000 clones, roughly 90% occurring once. Sequencing was performed on peripheral blood. Receptor source: a man in his sixties with COVID-19, enrolled during active disease.

The J gene is TRBJ2-7, the V gene TRBV4-2, with TRBD2 matching over 13 bases. Germline V CDR1 and CDR2: LGHNA, YNFKEQ. The CDR3 length is 16 residues. The trim removed 4 bases at V and 2 bases at J, leaving 5 bases unmatched. This CDR3 reads CASSLGTSGATYEQYF. The CDR3 coding sequence is TGTGCCAGCAGCCTTGGGACTAGCGGGGCTACCTACGAGCAGTACTTC.

In DNA, the CDR3 is TGTGCCTGGAATGGAAGGGGTGCATCCTACGAGCAGTACTTC. Protein sequence: CAWNGRGASYEQYF. V is TRBV30 and J is TRBJ2-7, with D possibly being TRBD1 (5 bases). Germline values: CDR1 GTSNPN, CDR2 SVGIG (reference sequence). The ends were cut back, 4 bases at V and 1 base at J, with 14 bases in the middle. The CDR3 sequence is 14 residues long.

The chain uses TRBV6-2 or TRBV6-3 and TRBJ2-4, with D tentatively TRBD2 (6 bases). From germline, CDR1 is MNHEY and CDR2 SVGEGT. With 5 bases removed from V and 4 bases from J, the gap between germline ends came to 21 bases. CDR3 length equals 17 residues. DNA for the CDR3: TGTGCCAGCAGTACCCGAGCGGGCCGGAGTATTAAAAACATTCAGTACTTC. Encoded protein: CASSTRAGRSIKNIQYF.

J is TRBJ1-1 and V is TRBV4-1, with D possibly being TRBD1 (6 bases). The V end lost 0 bases, the J end lost 3 bases, and 17 bases lay between the germline ends. CDR1 MGHRA and CDR2 YSYEKL come from the germline V gene. This CDR3 contains 17 residues. This CDR3 reads CASSQDGGGGHHTEAFF. The CDR3 coding sequence is TGCGCCAGCAGCCAAGATGGGGGAGGGGGGCATCACACTGAAGCTTTCTTT.

V is TRBV19 and J is TRBJ1-1; the D gene is possibly TRBD1 (6 bases). Trimming took off 3 bases at V and 3 bases at J, with 11 bases between the two ends. CDR1 is LNHDA, CDR2 SQIVND, per germline (reference sequence). The CDR3 is 14 residues long. The CDR3 DNA follows: TGTGCCAGTAGTATGGAGAGGGGGTACACTGAAGCTTTCTTT. Amino acid sequence: CASSMERGYTEAFF.

This chain links TRBV11-2 with TRBJ1-5; TRBD1 is a possible D gene (6 bases). The V end was cut by 5 bases, the J end by 2 bases, with 16 bases between. The CDR3 runs 16 residues. Per the germline V gene, CDR1 is SGHAT and CDR2 is FQNNGV. CDR3 in DNA: TGTGCCAGCAGCCCCGCGTGGGGGCGCGGCAATCAGCCCCAGCATTTT. Amino acids: CASSPAWGRGNQPQHF.

The V and J genes are TRBV3-1 (or the pseudogene TRBV3-2) and TRBJ1-6; D is possibly TRBD1 (5 bases). The CDR3 is made up of 16 amino acids. The germline V gene has CDR1 LGHDT and CDR2 YNNKEL (reference sequence). Trimming took 4 bases from V and 0 from J, leaving 10 bases between them. The CDR3 protein is CASSRGLYSYNSPLHF. The CDR3 region has the DNA TGTGCCAGCAGCCGGGGCTTATACTCCTATAATTCACCCCTCCACTTT.

This rearrangement joins TRBV4-1 to TRBJ1-2; possible D gene TRBD1, 6 bases. Germline V gives CDR1 MGHRA, CDR2 YSYEKL. V shed 2 bases and J shed 3 bases, with 13 bases lying between them. There are 15 residues in the CDR3. The CDR3 nucleotides are TGCGCCAGCAGCCAATCGAGGACAGTCTACTATGGCTACACCTTC. Translating it yields CASSQSRTVYYGYTF.

The chain uses TRBV7-3 and TRBJ1-2; D ambiguous. The CDR3 sequence is 14 residues long. CDR1 SGHTA and CDR2 FQGTGA come from the germline V gene. Trimming removed 2 bases at V and 6 bases at J, with 13 bases between. The CDR3 region is CASSLHGGNDGYTF. The CDR3 coding sequence is TGTGCCAGCAGCTTACATGGAGGGAATGATGGCTACACCTTC.

CDR3 nucleotides: TGTGCCAGCAGACAGGGGGGTAGAGAGACCCAGTACTTC. It specifies CASRQGGRETQYF. V usage is TRBV27 and J usage is TRBJ2-5, with TRBD1 matching over 8 bases. From germline, CDR1 is MNHEY and CDR2 SMNVEV (reference sequence). This CDR3 has 13 amino acids. V gave up 6 bases and J gave up 4 bases; unmatched junction bases: 4.

This chain uses TRBV4-1 with TRBJ1-2, with 7 nucleotides matching TRBD1. Germline assignment: CDR1 MGHRA and CDR2 YSYEKL. V lost 1 base, J lost 4 bases, and 6 bases stayed unmatched. The CDR3 consists of 15 residues. CDR3 sequence (DNA): TGCGCCAGCAGCCAAGTTGTGACAGGGCTCTATGGCTACACCTTC. This encodes CASSQVVTGLYGYTF.

The V gene is TRBV7-9, the J gene TRBJ2-7, with TRBD1 matching 9 bases. CDR3 length equals 14 residues. Germline CDR1 reads SEHNR; CDR2 reads FQNEAQ (reference sequence). Unmatched junction bases numbered 5, after V lost 5 bases and J lost 3 bases. CDR3 amino acids: CASSTPGQGYEQYF. CDR3 DNA sequence: TGTGCCAGCAGCACCCCGGGACAGGGCTACGAGCAGTACTTC.

The CDR3: CASSLGPPKNTEAFF. Here the CDR3 DNA reads TGTGCCAGCAGCTTAGGTCCCCCCAAGAACACTGAAGCTTTCTTT. The chain combines TRBV11-3 with TRBJ1-1; D unresolved. V was shortened by 1 base and J by 1 base, with 10 bases between the two germline ends. CDR3 length equals 15 residues. Germline V lookup: CDR1 SGHNT, CDR2 YENEEA.

As for this clone: Different DNA sequences within this sample yield the same CDR3. This chain joins TRBV5-1 and TRBJ1-1; D not resolved. The CDR3 length is 13 residues. Germline CDR1 reads SGHRS; CDR2 reads YFSETQ. V was shortened by 0 bases and J by 0 bases, with 3 bases between the two germline ends. The CDR3 region is CASSLAVNTEAFF. CDR3 bases: TGCGCCAGCAGCTTGGCCGTGAACACTGAAGCTTTCTTT.

The V call is TRBV27, the J call TRBJ1-2; TRBD1 matches 7 bases. Per germline, CDR1 MNHEY and CDR2 SMNVEV (reference sequence). Unmatched junction bases numbered 7, after V lost 6 bases and J lost 0 bases. The CDR3 consists of 15 residues. CDR3 DNA sequence: TGTGCCAGCAGGTCGACAGGGCTCACTAACTATGGCTACACCTTC. Translating it yields CASRSTGLTNYGYTF.

The chain has TRBV3-1 (or the pseudogene TRBV3-2) and TRBJ2-7, with TRBD1 matching over 7 bases. Trimming removed 3 bases from V and 7 bases from J; junction bases left unmatched: 15. This CDR3 region has 16 residues. CDR1 is LGHDT and CDR2 is YNNKEL in the germline V gene (reference sequence). The CDR3 region has the DNA TGTGCCAGCAGCCAGGACTGGGACAGCTCCTACGAGGAGCAGTACTTC. This encodes CASSQDWDSSYEEQYF.

The V call is TRBV6-5, the J call TRBJ2-7, with 9 bases lining up with TRBD1. CDR1 MNHEY and CDR2 SVGAGI come from the germline V gene. The CDR3 has 15 residues. Germline trimming cut 4 bases from V and 2 bases from J; bases unmatched to any gene: 6. CDR3 DNA: TGTGCCAGCAGTTCCGTAGGACAGGGGACCTACGAGCAGTACTTC. This translates into CASSSVGQGTYEQYF.

The chain carries TRBV5-1 and TRBJ1-1; 8 positions match TRBD1. Germline V lookup: CDR1 SGHRS, CDR2 YFSETQ. The V gene end was trimmed by 6 bases and the J gene end by 1 base; junction bases not matched to a gene: 5. This CDR3 is 14 amino acids long. The CDR3 DNA is TGCGCCAGCACCTTCGGGACAGGGAACACTGAAGCTTTCTTT. Translation: CASTFGTGNTEAFF. Full variable domain (outside the CDR3, taken from reference TRBV5-1 and TRBJ1-1): KAGVTQTPRYLIKTRGQQVTLSCSPISGHRSVSWYQQTPGQGLQFLFEYFSETQRNKGNFPGRFSGRQFSNSRSEMNVSTLELGDSALYLCASTFGTGNTEAFFGQGTRLTVV.

J is TRBJ2-1 and V is TRBV4-2; 12 bases agree with TRBD2. This CDR3 contains 14 residues. V was clipped by 6 bases and J by 7 bases; unmatched bases: 4. From germline, CDR1 is LGHNA and CDR2 YNFKEQ. CDR3 region: CASRGLAGNNEQFF. DNA for the CDR3: TGTGCCAGCAGGGGACTAGCGGGTAATAATGAGCAGTTCTTC.

The rearrangement links TRBV5-4 to TRBJ1-3; D gene uncertain. V lost 0 bases, J lost 5 bases, and 15 bases lay in between. This CDR3 has 16 residues. Per the germline V gene, CDR1 is SGHNT and CDR2 is YYREEE (reference sequence). The CDR3 DNA follows: TGTGCCAGCAGCTTGGCGGCAGGAAGCCACAGAAACACCATATATTTT. It codes for CASSLAAGSHRNTIYF.

This chain joins TRBV14 and TRBJ1-6; D unresolved. The CDR3 consists of 13 residues. The germline V gene has CDR1 SGHDN and CDR2 FVKESK. Trimming left V 4 bases short and J 16 bases short, with 17 bases between. In DNA form, the CDR3 reads TGTGCCAGCAGCCTTTTCTATGTCTCCGGGCTCCACTTT. Translating it yields CASSLFYVSGLHF.

The chain uses TRBV5-1 and TRBJ1-3; tentatively, D is TRBD1 (6 bases). CDR3 length: 15 amino acids. Trimming cost V 2 bases and J 2 bases, with 11 bases left between them. Germline V lookup: CDR1 SGHRS, CDR2 YFSETQ. The DNA of the CDR3 is TGCGCCAGCAGCTTTACACAGGGACCTGGAAACACCATATATTTT. This sequence encodes CASSFTQGPGNTIYF. Complete variable domain (other parts from reference TRBV5-1 and TRBJ1-3): KAGVTQTPRYLIKTRGQQVTLSCSPISGHRSVSWYQQTPGQGLQFLFEYFSETQRNKGNFPGRFSGRQFSNSRSEMNVSTLELGDSALYLCASSFTQGPGNTIYFGEGSWLTVV.

The chain combines TRBV6-6 with TRBJ1-6; D not resolved. The V gene's germline CDR1 is MNHNY and CDR2 SVGAGI (reference sequence). The CDR3 is 15 residues long. The V end was cut by 0 bases, the J end by 7 bases, with 10 bases between. The CDR3 loop is CASSYSSNSNSPLHF. CDR3 nucleotides: TGTGCCAGCAGTTACTCGAGTAACAGCAATTCACCCCTCCACTTT.

V is TRBV11-2 and J is TRBJ2-7; 9 positions match TRBD1. After removal of 5 bases from V and 2 bases from J, the junction contained 10 bases not matched to a gene. The CDR3 extends over 16 amino acids. Germline values: CDR1 SGHAT, CDR2 FQNNGV. The CDR3 spells CASSKPRDRVTYEQYF. The DNA of the CDR3 is TGTGCCAGCAGCAAGCCGCGGGACAGGGTAACCTACGAGCAGTACTTC. The variable domain in full, completed from reference TRBV11-2 and TRBJ2-7, reads EAGVAQSPRYKIIEKRQSVAFWCNPISGHATLYWYQQILGQGPKLLIQFQNNGVVDDSQLPKDRFSAERLKGVDSTLKIQPAKLEDSAVYLCASSKPRDRVTYEQYFGPGTRLTVT.

The rearrangement links TRBV7-2 to TRBJ2-1; 9 positions match TRBD2. This CDR3 spans 17 amino acids. CDR1 SGHTA and CDR2 FQGNSA come from the germline V gene. The trim removed 3 bases at V and 7 bases at J, leaving 13 bases unmatched. CDR3 in amino acids: CASSFGTSWVVVNEQFF. CDR3 nucleotides: TGTGCCAGCAGCTTTGGGACTAGCTGGGTGGTAGTGAATGAGCAGTTCTTC.

The rearrangement uses TRBV30 and TRBJ1-1; a weak D match, TRBD1 (5 bases). CDR1 GTSNPN and CDR2 SVGIG come from the germline V gene (reference sequence). The V gene lost 6 bases and the J gene lost 3 bases, with 17 bases spanning the gap. This CDR3 spans 14 amino acids. CDR3 sequence: CACNLGQLYTEAFF. In nucleotides, the CDR3 is TGTGCCTGTAATTTGGGGCAGTTGTACACTGAAGCTTTCTTT.

V usage is TRBV7-2 and J usage is TRBJ2-1; 9 bases match TRBD2. V was clipped by 3 bases and J by 4 bases; unmatched bases: 4. The CDR3 sequence is 15 residues long. Germline V gene sequence: CDR1 SGHTA, CDR2 FQGNSA. The CDR3 loop is CASSLSLAGYNEQFF. Written as DNA, the CDR3 is TGTGCCAGCAGCTTGTCGCTAGCGGGATACAATGAGCAGTTCTTC.

This chain links TRBV4-1 with TRBJ2-1, with 8 bases lining up with TRBD2. CDR1 and CDR2 from the germline V gene are MGHRA and YSYEKL. Trimming took 1 base from V and 8 from J; bases not matched to a gene: 7. The CDR3 is made up of 15 amino acids. The CDR3 region has the DNA TGCGCCAGCAGCCAAGTAGCGGGGCCTAGGGATGAGCAGTTCTTC. Translating it yields CASSQVAGPRDEQFF.

This clone came up once. The CDR3 loop is CASSLTLGGSQYF. DNA for the CDR3: TGTGCCAGCAGCTTGACCCTCGGAGGATCGCAGTATTTT. This chain connects TRBV7-6 to TRBJ2-3; D may be TRBD2 (5 bases). The CDR3 length is 13 residues. Germline V lookup: CDR1 SGHVS, CDR2 FNYEAQ. The V and J ends lost 3 bases and 10 bases respectively, with 14 bases between them.

This rearrangement joins TRBV6-2 or TRBV6-3 to TRBJ1-2, with D hard to call. The germline gives CDR1 MNHEY, CDR2 SVGEGT. CDR3 length: 14 residues. The V end was cut by 4 bases, the J end by 6 bases, with 15 bases between. CDR3 region: CASSLHGSSDGYTF. The CDR3 coding sequence is TGTGCCAGCAGTTTACACGGGTCCAGTGATGGCTACACCTTC.